What follows are 30 T cell receptor beta chains derived from one specimen sequenced in a study of shared clonotypes between healthy human individuals. The assay was immunoSEQ multiplex PCR, and TCRdb's table has in-frame clones only and misses some. This sample has roughly 2 million clones, with 90% to 96% found just once. The specimen sequenced was naive CD4+ T cells sorted from blood. Subset: CD45RA+ positively selected. The source is a man younger than 35 in good health.

This rearrangement joins TRBV2 to TRBJ2-1; 9 bases match TRBD1. The CDR3 spans 18 residues. Trimming took 4 bases from V and 7 from J; bases not matched to a gene: 17. From germline, CDR1 is SNHLY and CDR2 FYNNEI. The CDR3 spells CASSGGTGTNEIRNEQFF. The CDR3 DNA reads TGTGCCAGCAGTGGAGGGACAGGGACGAACGAAATCAGAAATGAGCAGTTCTTC.

The V gene is TRBV30, the J gene TRBJ1-4; no clear D. The CDR3 length is 12 residues. CDR1 and CDR2 from the germline V gene are GTSNPN and SVGIG (reference sequence). Trimming pared 4 bases from V and 4 bases from J, leaving 7 bases between. This chain's CDR3 is CAWKGNNEKLFF. The CDR3 DNA reads as TGTGCCTGGAAAGGGAATAATGAAAAACTGTTTTTT. Filled out from reference TRBV30 and TRBJ1-4, the complete variable domain reads SQTIHQWPATLVQPVGSPLSLECTVEGTSNPNLYWYRQAAGRGLQLLFYSVGIGQISSEVPQNLSASRPQDRQFILSSKKLLLSDSGFYLCAWKGNNEKLFFGSGTQLSVL.

This clone was counted a few times. In nucleotides, the CDR3 is TGTGCCAGCTCACCAGGGGGCGAAGTTGGTGGCTACACCTTC. Translating gives CASSPGGEVGGYTF. The V and J genes are TRBV18 and TRBJ1-2, with D perhaps matching TRBD1 (6 bases). Germline V gives CDR1 KGHSH, CDR2 LQKENI. The CDR3 has 14 residues. V dropped 2 bases and J dropped 7 bases, with 14 bases sitting between them.

The CDR3 sequence is CASSQGILPGANVLTF. In DNA, the CDR3 is TGCGCCAGCAGCCAAGGGATCCTCCCTGGGGCCAACGTCCTGACTTTC. The rearrangement uses TRBV4-1 and TRBJ2-6; no reliable D call. The germline gives CDR1 MGHRA, CDR2 YSYEKL. V was trimmed by 1 base and J by 2 bases, leaving 9 bases between them. The CDR3 loop spans 16 amino acids.

The chain links TRBV6-6 to TRBJ2-1, with TRBD1 matching over 8 bases. The CDR3 spans 15 residues. Germline-derived CDR1 and CDR2 are MNHNY and SVGAGI (reference sequence). V gave up 2 bases and J gave up 2 bases; unmatched junction bases: 2. The CDR3 here is CASSYGQGPYNEQFF. DNA for the CDR3: TGTGCCAGCAGTTACGGACAGGGTCCCTACAATGAGCAGTTCTTC.

For this clone: Other DNA sequences in this sample translate to the same CDR3. The rearrangement uses TRBV5-1 and TRBJ1-1; D gene ambiguous. Germline V gene lookup returns CDR1 SGHRS and CDR2 YFSETQ. V gave up 0 bases and J gave up 4 bases, with 10 bases separating them. The CDR3 sequence is 14 residues long. The CDR3 DNA follows: TGCGCCAGCAGCTTGGCGGGAGTTGGCACTGAAGCTTTCTTT. Residues: CASSLAGVGTEAFF.

The J gene is TRBJ2-7, the V gene TRBV11-2, with D possibly being TRBD1 (5 bases). Germline CDR1 is SGHAT and CDR2 is FQNNGV. The V and J ends lost 5 bases and 0 bases respectively, with 17 bases between them. The CDR3 consists of 16 residues. In DNA, the CDR3 is TGTGCCAGCAGCCCCCTTCAGGGATTGGGCTCCTACGAGCAGTACTTC. It yields the protein CASSPLQGLGSYEQYF.

V gene TRBV14 combines with J gene TRBJ1-1; 7 bases match TRBD1. Germline-derived CDR1 and CDR2 are SGHDN and FVKESK. This CDR3 contains 14 residues. V lost 1 base, J lost 9 bases, and 8 bases stayed unmatched. CDR3 nucleotide sequence: TGTGCCAGCAGCCAAGGGGGGACAGTTCAGAAAGCTTTCTTT. Its protein is CASSQGGTVQKAFF.

This chain connects TRBV19 to TRBJ1-5, with D possibly being TRBD1 (6 bases). CDR1 and CDR2 from the germline V gene are LNHDA and SQIVND (reference sequence). CDR3 length: 15 residues. Trimming pared 2 bases from V and 5 bases from J, leaving 13 bases between. As DNA, the CDR3 is TGTGCCAGTAGTATATCCGGGGGCTCGTATCAGCCCCAGCATTTT. Protein sequence: CASSISGGSYQPQHF.

This clone showed up just once. The sample contains more than one DNA sequence encoding this CDR3. The chain links TRBV4-1 to TRBJ2-1; D perhaps matches TRBD2 (6 bases). Germline V gene data show CDR1 as MGHRA and CDR2 as YSYEKL. The CDR3 has 15 residues. The V end was cut by 0 bases, the J end by 5 bases, with 11 bases between. The DNA for the CDR3 is TGCGCCAGCAGCCAAGATCTGGGAGGAAACAATGAGCAGTTCTTC. Residues: CASSQDLGGNNEQFF.

The chain is built from TRBV6-5 and TRBJ2-1; no definite D call. Germline CDR1 is MNHEY and CDR2 is SVGAGI. Trimming took off 3 bases at V and 0 bases at J, with 9 bases between the two ends. The CDR3 runs to 15 residues. CDR3 region: CASSYNRASYNEQFF. For the CDR3, the DNA is TGTGCCAGCAGTTATAACCGGGCCTCCTACAATGAGCAGTTCTTC.

The chain joins TRBV28 to TRBJ2-3, with no clear D. With 7 bases removed from V and 2 bases from J, the gap between germline ends came to 7 bases. The CDR3 contains 12 residues. The germline CDR1 and CDR2 sequences are MDHEN and SYDVKM. In nucleotides, the CDR3 is TGTGCCAGCACACGAAACACAGATACGCAGTATTTT. As protein: CASTRNTDTQYF.

This chain connects TRBV5-1 to TRBJ1-3; no clear D gene. V lost 4 bases and J lost 8, with 10 bases in between. The CDR3 is 12 amino acids. Germline V CDR1 and CDR2: SGHRS, YFSETQ. The CDR3: CASSPDFDTIYF. In DNA, the CDR3 is TGCGCCAGCAGCCCTGACTTTGACACCATATATTTT.

This chain connects TRBV4-3 to TRBJ2-1, with 10 bases lining up with TRBD2. The V gene's germline CDR1 is LGHNA and CDR2 YSLEER. J gave up 1 base and V 3 bases, and 6 bases lay outside the gene matches. This CDR3 has 17 amino acids. CDR3 DNA: TGCGCCAGCAGCCACTCTACTAGCGGGAAATCCTACAATGAGCAGTTCTTC. Protein product: CASSHSTSGKSYNEQFF.

The chain has TRBV6-6 and TRBJ2-7, with unresolved D. Germline V CDR1 and CDR2: MNHNY, SVGAGI (reference sequence). This CDR3 has 14 residues. V was clipped by 6 bases and J by 1 base, with 13 bases between them. Here the CDR3 reads CASRSALSSYEQYF. CDR3 nucleotides: TGTGCCAGCAGAAGCGCCCTAAGTTCCTACGAGCAGTACTTC.

The rearrangement links TRBV10-3 to TRBJ2-4; TRBD2 might be the D (6 bases). V was cut by 10 bases and J by 5 bases, with 18 bases left in between. This CDR3 region has 14 residues. The germline gives CDR1 ENHRY, CDR2 SYGVKD. CDR3 sequence: CATMRASGENIQYF. CDR3 DNA sequence: TGTGCCACTATGAGGGCCTCGGGGGAAAACATTCAGTACTTC.

The chain is built from TRBV11-2 and TRBJ2-5; D is perhaps TRBD1 (5 bases). Trimming took off 0 bases at V and 5 bases at J, with 13 bases between the two ends. The germline CDR1 and CDR2 sequences are SGHAT and FQNNGV. The CDR3 runs to 15 residues. Written as DNA, the CDR3 is TGTGCCAGCAGCTTAGAAAGGGCAGGGTGGGAGACCCAGTACTTC. Translating it yields CASSLERAGWETQYF.

V and J are TRBV9 and TRBJ1-2; D unresolved. Germline assignment: CDR1 SGDLS and CDR2 YYNGEE. CDR3 size: 15 residues. Trimming removed 2 bases from V and 8 bases from J, with 19 bases in between. CDR3 in amino acids: CASSVDGLRFLGYTF. The CDR3 DNA reads as TGTGCCAGCAGCGTTGACGGGCTTCGATTCTTGGGCTACACCTTC. Combining the CDR3 with reference TRBV9 and TRBJ1-2 gives the whole variable domain DSGVTQTPKHLITATGQRVTLRCSPRSGDLSVYWYQQSLDQGLQFLIQYYNGEERAKGNILERFSAQQFPDLHSELNLSSLELGDSALYFCASSVDGLRFLGYTFGSGTRLTVV.

The chain uses TRBV7-9 and TRBJ1-4; TRBD1 aligns across 7 bases. The CDR3 has 18 residues. The junction had 12 bases not matched to a gene; V was cut back by 5 bases and J by 0 bases. Germline V gives CDR1 SEHNR, CDR2 FQNEAQ (reference sequence). CDR3 bases: TGTGCCAGCAGCAACCGGGCCTACAGGGGTACAACTAATGAAAAACTGTTTTTT. Its translation is CASSNRAYRGTTNEKLFF.

The chain uses TRBV9 and TRBJ1-2; maybe TRBD1 (5 bases). V dropped 3 bases and J dropped 4 bases, with 19 bases sitting between them. Germline CDR1 and CDR2: SGDLS and YYNGEE. The CDR3 is made up of 16 amino acids. Written as DNA, the CDR3 is TGTGCCAGCAGCGATAACAGGTTCCGCCCTTCCTATGGCTACACCTTC. The encoded protein is CASSDNRFRPSYGYTF.

The chain couples TRBV5-5 to TRBJ1-2; 8 nucleotides align to TRBD1. The CDR3 has 13 residues. Germline V CDR1 and CDR2: SGHKS, YYEKEE (reference sequence). V dropped 5 bases and J dropped 5; count of bases not matched to a gene: 5. This chain's CDR3 is CASRWTGFYGYTF. CDR3 DNA sequence: TGTGCCAGCAGGTGGACAGGGTTTTATGGCTACACCTTC.

The rearrangement joins TRBV7-2 to TRBJ2-7, with D possibly TRBD2 on 5 matching bases. CDR1 SGHTA and CDR2 FQGNSA come from the germline V gene. The CDR3 consists of 14 residues. Trimming took 5 bases from V and 6 from J, leaving 17 bases between them. The DNA for the CDR3 is TGTGCCAGCAGCCTTTTTCCGGAGGAACGCGAGCAGTACTTC. Amino acid sequence: CASSLFPEEREQYF.

This sequence joins TRBV30 and TRBJ1-5, with no clear D. The length of the CDR3 is 15 residues. Germline V CDR1 and CDR2: GTSNPN, SVGIG (reference sequence). V lost 2 bases and J 2 bases, leaving 13 bases between the germline ends. The CDR3 DNA follows: TGTGCCTGGAGTAGAGGGCGCGAGGGCAATCAGCCCCAGCATTTT. Protein product: CAWSRGREGNQPQHF.

This rearrangement joins TRBV11-2 to TRBJ2-3, with D tentatively TRBD1 or TRBD2 (6 bases each). Trimming took 2 bases from V and 0 from J, leaving 9 bases between them. This CDR3 contains 15 residues. Germline loops: CDR1 SGHAT, CDR2 FQNNGV. CDR3 nucleotide sequence: TGTGCCAGCAGCTTACAGGGGACTAGCACAGATACGCAGTATTTT. It yields the protein CASSLQGTSTDTQYF.

Comment on this clone: Other DNA sequences in the same sample also yield this CDR3. The CDR3 sequence: CASSPGAQNTEAFF. CDR3 bases: TGTGCCAGCTCACCGGGGGCCCAGAACACTGAAGCTTTCTTT. The chain joins TRBV18 to TRBJ1-1, with D maybe TRBD1 (6 bases). The CDR3 totals 14 residues. The V gene lost 3 bases and the J gene lost 1 base, with 9 bases spanning the gap. Germline CDR1 is KGHSH and CDR2 is LQKENI.

This sequence joins TRBV10-3 and TRBJ1-3; D gene unclear. Trimming left V 4 bases short and J 6 bases short, with 10 bases between. From germline, CDR1 is ENHRY and CDR2 SYGVKD. The CDR3 spans 13 residues. The CDR3 loop is CAISGMEENTIYF. For the CDR3, the DNA is TGTGCCATCAGTGGGATGGAGGAAAACACCATATATTTT.

This clone was seen only a few times. Other DNA variants within this sample encode the same CDR3. This chain's CDR3 is CSVVRGLNTEAFF. In nucleotides, the CDR3 is TGCAGCGTTGTGAGGGGGCTGAACACTGAAGCTTTCTTT. The J gene is TRBJ1-1, the V gene TRBV29-1; 7 bases line up with TRBD1. The germline gives CDR1 SQVTM, CDR2 ANQGSEA. Trimming cost V 4 bases and J 0 bases; bases outside gene matches: 2. The CDR3 spans 13 residues.

Written as DNA, the CDR3 is TGTGCCAGCAGTCTTTTGATTCCTAGCGGGGGAGTCACAGATACGCAGTATTTT. Its translation is CASSLLIPSGGVTDTQYF. The rearrangement joins TRBV28 to TRBJ2-3, with TRBD2 matching 10 bases. CDR1 is MDHEN and CDR2 is SYDVKM in the germline V gene. The J segment lost 2 bases and the V segment lost 5 bases, leaving 13 bases of the junction unmatched. The CDR3 covers 18 residues.

The chain employs TRBV7-2 and TRBJ2-1; 10 positions match TRBD1. CDR3 length equals 14 residues. Trimming took 10 bases from V and 9 from J; bases not matched to a gene: 12. Germline values: CDR1 SGHTA, CDR2 FQGNSA. CDR3 DNA sequence: TGTGCCATGGATCGATGGGGACAGGGGTCTGAGCAGTTCTTC. Translation gives CAMDRWGQGSEQFF.

The sample holds one count of this clone. The chain is built from TRBV6-1 and TRBJ1-5; 9 bases map to TRBD1. CDR1 MNHNS and CDR2 SASEGT come from the germline V gene. CDR3 size: 15 residues. V trimming: 10 bases; J trimming: 2 bases; junction bases outside the gene matches: 9. CDR3 in amino acids: CATTPRTGGNQPQHF. CDR3 nucleotide sequence: TGTGCCACAACCCCGCGGACAGGGGGCAATCAGCCCCAGCATTTT.